This T cell receptor beta chain was sequenced for a study of cytomegalovirus exposure and HLA in healthy donors. As for the study in general: When fewer than 500 donors were genotyped, 81% of them were found to fall in the Caucasian-associated ancestry cluster. General study findings and limits: Earlier results showed most TCR beta V segments being productive about 87% or about 30% of the time. TCR beta sequences numbering around 15,000 were associated with HLA alleles at 0.05 false discovery rate in a later analysis. Some segments of the V type, notably TRBV6-2 and TRBV6-3, were excluded as indistinguishable.

Use of 60 Vbeta and 13 Jbeta primers characterized the PCR. The data were produced by immunoSEQ multiplex PCR, yet TCRdb's version contains in-frame clones alone and is incomplete. The sample records 100,000 or so clones, about four fifths being singletons. V lost 2 bases to trimming and J lost 7 bases, with 9 bases between them. The germline gives CDR1 DFQATT, CDR2 SNEGSKA (reference sequence). CDR3 length: 11 residues. Regarding this clone: The antigen is unknown.

This sequence joins TRBV20-1 and TRBJ2-7, with D perhaps matching TRBD2 (5 bases). The sequenced sample consisted of PBMCs. The TCR comes from a man aged 40-49 years in good health and CMV-seronegative. CDR3 nucleotides: TGCAGTGCTAGATCGAGGGTTGAGCAGTACTTC. Protein: CSARSRVEQYF.